One sample yielded the 20 T cell receptor beta chains listed below, sequenced in a study of immune characterization of retroperitoneal liposarcoma. One entry per CDR3 protein results from TCRdb running MiXCR on the PCR reads. The sample includes about 4,100 distinct CDR3 sequences, approximately 30% of them seen just once. The sample consisted of blood. The receptors here all came from a female donor with retroperitoneal liposarcoma.

This chain links TRBV12-3 or TRBV12-4 with TRBJ2-1, with 8 bases fitting TRBD1. V lost 4 bases to trimming and J lost 3 bases; unmatched junction nucleotides: 5. This CDR3 comprises 15 residues. The CDR3 region is CASSSDRGHYNEQFF. The CDR3, as DNA: TGTGCCAGCAGTTCCGACAGGGGCCACTACAATGAGCAGTTCTTC.

This chain connects TRBV4-1 to TRBJ2-5; tentatively, D is TRBD1 or TRBD2 (5 bases each). This CDR3 spans 18 amino acids. CDR1 is MGHRA and CDR2 is YSYEKL in the germline V gene. V was shortened by 1 base and J by 5 bases, with 23 bases between the two germline ends. The chain's CDR3 is CASSQGTGGRRTRETQYF. CDR3 DNA: TGCGCCAGCAGCCAAGGTACAGGCGGTCGCCGTACTAGGGAGACCCAGTACTTC.

This chain links TRBV5-1 with TRBJ2-1; 13 bases line up with TRBD2. Germline CDR1 and CDR2: SGHRS and YFSETQ. This CDR3 is built from 18 residues. V was clipped by 0 bases and J by 9 bases; unmatched bases: 12. The CDR3 here is CASSLGTSGSPWLGEQFF. In DNA, the CDR3 is TGCGCCAGCAGCTTGGGGACTAGCGGGAGTCCCTGGCTAGGTGAGCAGTTCTTC.

This clonotype has just one count. This chain connects TRBV6-1 to TRBJ1-4; tentatively, D is TRBD1 (5 bases). Trimming removed 1 base from V and 4 bases from J, with 13 bases in between. Per germline, CDR1 MNHNS and CDR2 SASEGT. The CDR3 runs 16 residues. The CDR3 here is CASSEGNPRGNEKLFF. The CDR3 DNA reads TGTGCCAGCAGTGAAGGTAACCCGAGGGGTAATGAAAAACTGTTTTTT.

This clonotype was seen more than once but under ten times. The chain couples TRBV6-6 to TRBJ2-3; 13 bases align to TRBD2. The CDR3 loop spans 15 amino acids. The germline V gene encodes CDR1 MNHNY and CDR2 SVGAGI (reference sequence). The J segment lost 14 bases and the V segment lost 4 bases, leaving 12 bases of the junction unmatched. The CDR3 loop is CASSSGLAGAKSSYF. The CDR3 nucleotides read TGTGCCAGCAGTTCCGGACTAGCGGGGGCAAAATCGTCGTATTTT.

There are a few counts of this clonotype. The chain has TRBV7-2 and TRBJ2-1, with unresolved D. The CDR3 sequence is 13 residues long. Trimming took 1 base from V and 5 from J, leaving 6 bases between them. Germline lookup yields CDR1 SGHTA and CDR2 FQGNSA. The CDR3 region is CASSLGPDNEQFF. CDR3 bases: TGTGCCAGCAGCTTAGGACCTGACAATGAGCAGTTCTTC.

This clonotype appeared a few times. The chain carries TRBV6-6 and TRBJ1-1; D unresolved. V lost 7 bases to trimming and J lost 0 bases, with 12 bases between them. Germline assignment: CDR1 MNHNY and CDR2 SVGAGI (reference sequence). The CDR3 extends over 14 amino acids. CDR3 bases: TGTGCCAGCACTGATGTCAGGATGAACACTGAAGCTTTCTTT. It codes for CASTDVRMNTEAFF.

This chain links TRBV28 with TRBJ2-5; TRBD1 is a possible D gene (6 bases). Germline loops: CDR1 MDHEN, CDR2 SYDVKM. The V gene lost 5 bases and the J gene lost 2 bases, with 15 bases spanning the gap. The CDR3 length is 15 residues. CDR3 DNA: TGTGCCAGCAGTGTCTGGGGGCCGGGACAAGAGACCCAGTACTTC. The encoded protein is CASSVWGPGQETQYF.

The chain is built from TRBV27 and TRBJ2-1, with 7 bases that match TRBD1. CDR1 and CDR2 (germline): MNHEY, SMNVEV (reference sequence). With 6 bases clipped from V and 7 bases from J, the junction kept 6 bases outside the gene matches. This CDR3 has 13 amino acids. CDR3 in DNA: TGTGCCAGCAGAACAGGGGCCACTAATGAGCAGTTCTTC. It encodes CASRTGATNEQFF.

On this clonotype itself: A read error may be the cause here, since a much bigger clone is one base away. The V gene is TRBV6-5, the J gene TRBJ2-1, with TRBD2 matching 9 bases. TRBJ2-7 matches the DNA end more closely, so the J call is doubtful. Germline V gene lookup returns CDR1 MNHEY and CDR2 SVGAGI. The CDR3 length is 15 residues. The CDR3 nucleotides read TGTGCCAGCAGCGAACTAGCGGGTTCCTACAATGAGCAGTACTTC. Residues: CASSELAGSYNEQYF.

The rearrangement joins TRBV6-1 to TRBJ2-3, with 9 bases matching TRBD2. The CDR3 runs to 15 residues. Trimming at V came to 6 bases and at J to 2 bases, leaving 6 bases not matched to a gene. Looked up from germline, CDR1 is MNHNS and CDR2 is SASEGT. Here the CDR3 DNA reads TGTGCCAGCAGGAAAAGCGGGAGGCCCACAGATACGCAGTATTTT. This gives the protein CASRKSGRPTDTQYF.

This clonotype was picked up a small number of times. This chain uses TRBV6-1 with TRBJ1-2, with unresolved D. The CDR3 spans 11 residues. Per germline, CDR1 MNHNS and CDR2 SASEGT. The germline V and J ends were trimmed by 8 bases and 6 bases, with 10 bases remaining between them. CDR3 in DNA: TGTGCCAGCGGTTTTTCGGATGGCTACACCTTC. It is translated as CASGFSDGYTF.

The chain recombines TRBV27 with TRBJ2-5; D might be TRBD1 (7 bases). CDR1 is MNHEY and CDR2 is SMNVEV in the germline V gene (reference sequence). V lost 6 bases to trimming and J lost 11 bases, with 16 bases between them. CDR3 length: 12 amino acids. For the CDR3, the DNA is TGTGCCAGCAGCAACAGGGGAGGAGAGCAGTACTTC. This codes for CASSNRGGEQYF.

This clonotype has more than one count but fewer than ten. The chain couples TRBV11-3 to TRBJ1-1; D uncertain. Per the germline V gene, CDR1 is SGHNT and CDR2 is YENEEA. The CDR3 is 12 amino acids. With 2 bases removed from V and 2 bases from J, the gap between germline ends came to 3 bases. CDR3 sequence (DNA): TGTGCCAGCAGCTTACTTAACACTGAAGCTTTCTTT. Translation gives CASSLLNTEAFF.

The chain employs TRBV6-1 and TRBJ2-3, with no clear D. V was cut by 7 bases and J by 2 bases, with 10 bases left in between. The CDR3 is made up of 13 amino acids. Germline V gene lookup returns CDR1 MNHNS and CDR2 SASEGT. The CDR3 DNA is TGTGCCAGCACCTTGACGGACACAGATACGCAGTATTTT. Residues: CASTLTDTDTQYF.

The J gene is TRBJ1-3, the V gene TRBV12-3 or TRBV12-4; no clear D. Trimming removed 4 bases at V and 0 bases at J, with 10 bases between. The CDR3 has 15 amino acids. The CDR3 DNA reads as TGTGCCAGCAGTTCCGGACTCATCTCTGGAAACACCATATATTTT. It translates to CASSSGLISGNTIYF.

This clonotype is deemed medium-sized (0.01 to 0.1%). V usage is TRBV6-1 and J usage is TRBJ1-2; possibly TRBD1 for D (6 bases). The germline gives CDR1 MNHNS, CDR2 SASEGT. The length of the CDR3 is 14 residues. Trimming removed 6 bases at V and 2 bases at J, with 13 bases between. The CDR3 sequence: CASRIEQGNYGYTF. The CDR3 region has the DNA TGTGCCAGCAGGATCGAGCAGGGGAACTATGGCTACACCTTC.

This clonotype appeared a few times. The J gene is TRBJ2-1, the V gene TRBV4-1; D gene uncertain. Germline CDR1 MGHRA, CDR2 YSYEKL. The CDR3 runs to 17 residues. V was pared by 0 bases and J by 0 bases, with 12 bases between. The DNA of the CDR3 is TGCGCCAGCAGCCAAGATCCGCGACCCAGCTCCTACAATGAGCAGTTCTTC. It yields the protein CASSQDPRPSSYNEQFF.

The gene calls are TRBV6-5 and TRBJ2-4; 9 bases align to TRBD1. The CDR3 is 17 residues long. CDR1 MNHEY and CDR2 SVGAGI come from the germline V gene. J was trimmed by 3 bases and V by 4 bases; bases with no gene match: 10. CDR3 loop: CASSSTGGGGGKNIQYF. CDR3 bases: TGTGCCAGCAGTTCCACAGGGGGCGGAGGTGGCAAAAACATTCAGTACTTC.

This clonotype ranks as medium-sized. The V and J genes are TRBV10-3 and TRBJ2-3, with a weak D call TRBD1 (6 bases). The CDR3 spans 12 residues. The V and J ends lost 10 bases and 2 bases respectively, with 10 bases between them. Looked up from germline, CDR1 is ENHRY and CDR2 is SYGVKD. This chain's CDR3 is CATRDTTDTQYF. CDR3 sequence (DNA): TGTGCCACCCGGGACACCACAGATACGCAGTATTTT.